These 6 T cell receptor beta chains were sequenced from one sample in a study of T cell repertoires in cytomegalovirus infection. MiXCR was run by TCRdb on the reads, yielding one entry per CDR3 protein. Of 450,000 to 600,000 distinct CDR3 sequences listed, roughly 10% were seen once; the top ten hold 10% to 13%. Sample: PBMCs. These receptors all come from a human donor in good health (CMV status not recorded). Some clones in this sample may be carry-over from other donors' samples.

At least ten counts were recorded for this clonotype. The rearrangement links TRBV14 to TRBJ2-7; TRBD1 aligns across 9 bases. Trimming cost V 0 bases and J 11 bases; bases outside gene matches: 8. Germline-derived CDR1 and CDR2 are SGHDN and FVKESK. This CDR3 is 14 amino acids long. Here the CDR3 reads CASSQDSGDRDKYF. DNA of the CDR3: TGTGCCAGCAGCCAAGATAGTGGGGACAGGGATAAGTACTTC.

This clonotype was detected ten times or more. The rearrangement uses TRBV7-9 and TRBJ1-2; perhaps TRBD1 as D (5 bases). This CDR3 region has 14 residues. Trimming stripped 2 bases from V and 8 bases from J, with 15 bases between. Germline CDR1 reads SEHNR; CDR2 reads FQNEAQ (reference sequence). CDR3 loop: CASSLQGLEFGYTF. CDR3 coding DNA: TGTGCCAGCAGCTTACAGGGCCTCGAATTCGGCTACACCTTC.

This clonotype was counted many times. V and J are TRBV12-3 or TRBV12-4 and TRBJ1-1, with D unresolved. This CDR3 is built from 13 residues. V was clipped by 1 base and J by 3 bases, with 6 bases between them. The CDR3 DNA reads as TGTGCCAGCAGTTTAGGCAGTCACACTGAAGCTTTCTTT. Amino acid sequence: CASSLGSHTEAFF.

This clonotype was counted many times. CDR3 protein: CASIKQGNAEAFF. CDR3 nucleotides: TGTGCCAGCATTAAACAGGGTAACGCTGAAGCTTTCTTT. The J gene is TRBJ1-1, the V gene TRBV12-3 or TRBV12-4, with D perhaps TRBD1 (6 bases). The V gene lost 7 bases and the J gene lost 6 bases, with 15 bases spanning the gap. This CDR3 comprises 13 residues.

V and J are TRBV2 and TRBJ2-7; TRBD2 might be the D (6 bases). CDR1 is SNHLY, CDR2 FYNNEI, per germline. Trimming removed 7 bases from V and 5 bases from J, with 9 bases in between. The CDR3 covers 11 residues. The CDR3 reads CASTGGNEQYF. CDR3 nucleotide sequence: TGTGCCAGCACTGGAGGGAACGAGCAGTACTTC.

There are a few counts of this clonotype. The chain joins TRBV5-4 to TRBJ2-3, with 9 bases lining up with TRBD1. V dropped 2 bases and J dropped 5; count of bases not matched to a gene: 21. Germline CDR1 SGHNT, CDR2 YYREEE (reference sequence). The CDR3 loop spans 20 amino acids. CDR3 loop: CASSFGPFGGTGTGIDTQYF. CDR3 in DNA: TGTGCCAGCAGCTTTGGTCCTTTTGGCGGGACAGGGACTGGCATAGATACGCAGTATTTT. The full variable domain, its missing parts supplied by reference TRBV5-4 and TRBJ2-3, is ETGVTQSPTHLIKTRGQQVTLRCSSQSGHNTVSWYQQALGQGPQFIFQYYREEENGRGNFPPRFSGLQFPNYSSELNVNALELDDSALYLCASSFGPFGGTGTGIDTQYFGPGTRLTVL.